This T cell receptor (beta chain) was sequenced during a study of PD-1 blockade in classical Hodgkin lymphoma. Worth noting for this clone: Its antigen is unidentified.

Clones were sequenced by immunoSEQ multiplex PCR, and TCRdb holds only the in-frame ones, with some missing. Here the sample spans roughly 32,000 clones, 75% to 85% being singletons. With no exception, relapse followed autologous stem cell transplantation in all patients, and brentuximab vedotin exposure varied. Findings and caveats of the study: Unlike CD8+ TCR diversity, which did not rise significantly by C4D1, CD4+ TCR diversity did. The diversity seen at baseline in complete responders resembled that of newly diagnosed patients. Causes of the repertoire differences remain undefined, possibly disease activity or prior therapy.

The source is a human donor with classical Hodgkin lymphoma. Sample: peripheral blood mononuclear cells (PBMCs), taken at baseline.

For the CDR3, the DNA is TGTGCCAGCAGCTTCGGAGACAGGGGACTTAACAATGAGCAGTTCTTC. Translating gives CASSFGDRGLNNEQFF. The gene calls are TRBV7-3 and TRBJ2-1; 8 bases are a match to TRBD1. This CDR3 contains 16 residues. V gave up 3 bases and J gave up 5 bases; unmatched junction bases: 9. CDR1 SGHTA and CDR2 FQGTGA come from the germline V gene. Full variable domain (outside the CDR3, taken from reference TRBV7-3 and TRBJ2-1): GAGVSQTPSNKVTEKGKYVELRCDPISGHTALYWYRQSLGQGPEFLIYFQGTGAADDSGLPNDRFFAVRPEGSVSTLKIQRTERGDSAVYLCASSFGDRGLNNEQFFGPGTRLTVL.